The clone carrying this T cell receptor (beta chain) turned up a few times. This sample was included in a study of blood T cells in healthy people across ages. V was clipped by 0 bases and J by 8 bases, with 16 bases between them. The CDR3 is 15 amino acids. Per germline, CDR1 LGHNT and CDR2 FRNRAP. Next came a second PCR, run for about 7 to 12 cycles, which used a sample-barcoded 5' primer along with a J-beta primer mix. Via MiXCR, TCRdb re-called the 5' RACE reads, giving one row per CDR3 protein. The sample records 1 million or so distinct CDR3 sequences, roughly a quarter being singletons. These data were likewise used in another study, on T cells of mothers and their children.

Sequences were obtained from blood. This receptor was obtained from a girl aged 2 to 9 in good health. The gene calls are TRBV12-5 and TRBJ1-2; D gene uncertain. This CDR3 reads CASGLVGDPNRGYTF. The CDR3 DNA is TGTGCTAGTGGTTTGGTCGGAGACCCAAATCGGGGCTACACCTTC.